This T cell receptor beta chain was obtained from a study of OX40 agonist ivuxolimab in advanced cancers. Study information: All patients had ivuxolimab intravenously every 2 weeks at 0.01 to 10 mg/kg. The mean age was about 57 years, ranging from about 20 to 90, with over 70% of participants male. The study's findings and limits: Relatively little clonal expansion, among the lowest observed, appeared in partial responders at 0.1-3.0 mg/kg. Researchers report that CD8+ T cells had, on average, more expanded clones than CD4+.

The germline CDR1 and CDR2 sequences are SEHNR and FQNEAQ (reference sequence). Trimming pared 1 base from V and 0 bases from J, leaving 9 bases between. The length of the CDR3 is 16 residues. Using immunoSEQ multiplex PCR, the repertoire was profiled, and TCRdb retains in-frame clones only, with some absent. The data contain fewer than 70,000 clones, about 89% of them singletons. About this clone itself: What it recognizes is unknown.

This receptor was taken from an adult with an advanced solid tumor such as melanoma, head and neck, liver or kidney cancer. The sample here was CD4+ or CD8+ T cells sorted from blood, taken in a trial of the OX40 agonist ivuxolimab. The V call is TRBV7-9, the J call TRBJ2-2, with D possibly matching TRBD1 (5 bases). CDR3 nucleotide sequence: TGTGCCAGCAGCTTAGAGGTGACAGCGAACACCGGGGAGCTGTTTTTT. Protein sequence: CASSLEVTANTGELFF.